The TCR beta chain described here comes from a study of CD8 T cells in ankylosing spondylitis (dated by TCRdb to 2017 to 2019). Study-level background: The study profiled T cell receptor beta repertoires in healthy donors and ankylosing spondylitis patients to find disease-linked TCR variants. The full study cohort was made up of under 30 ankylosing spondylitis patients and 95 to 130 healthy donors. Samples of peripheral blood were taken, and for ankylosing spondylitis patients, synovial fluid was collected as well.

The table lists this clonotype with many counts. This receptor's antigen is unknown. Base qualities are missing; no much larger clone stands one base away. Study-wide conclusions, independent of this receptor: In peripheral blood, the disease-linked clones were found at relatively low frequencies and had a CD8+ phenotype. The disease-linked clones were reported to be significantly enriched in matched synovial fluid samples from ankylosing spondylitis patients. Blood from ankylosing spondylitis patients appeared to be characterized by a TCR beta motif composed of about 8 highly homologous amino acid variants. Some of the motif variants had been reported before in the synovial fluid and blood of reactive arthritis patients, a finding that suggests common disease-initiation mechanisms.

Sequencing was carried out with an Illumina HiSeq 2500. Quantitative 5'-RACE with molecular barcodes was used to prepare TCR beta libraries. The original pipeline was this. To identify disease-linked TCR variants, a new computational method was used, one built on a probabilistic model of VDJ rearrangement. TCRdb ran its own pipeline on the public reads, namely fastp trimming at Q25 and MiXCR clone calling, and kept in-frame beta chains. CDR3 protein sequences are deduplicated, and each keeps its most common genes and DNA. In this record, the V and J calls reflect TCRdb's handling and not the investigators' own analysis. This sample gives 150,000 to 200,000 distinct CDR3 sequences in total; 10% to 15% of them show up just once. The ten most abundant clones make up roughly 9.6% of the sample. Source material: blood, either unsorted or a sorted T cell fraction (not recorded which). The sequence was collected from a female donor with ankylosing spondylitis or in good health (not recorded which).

The CDR3 region reads CASSQVAGSYNEQFF. The nucleotide sequence reads TGTGCCAGCAGCCAAGTCGCGGGAAGCTACAATGAGCAGTTCTTC. This chain joins TRBV3-1 to TRBJ2-1; TRBD2 is a weak D gene call, 6 bases matching. Based on the germline V gene (reference sequence), the CDR1 and CDR2 sequences are LGHDT and YNNKEL. The CDR3 sequence holds 15 residues, the cysteine and phenylalanine included. The entry retains the CDR3 DNA only, 45 bases that are in frame from base 1. Deletion took 1 base off V and 3 bases off J, with a span of 10 bases between the germline ends.